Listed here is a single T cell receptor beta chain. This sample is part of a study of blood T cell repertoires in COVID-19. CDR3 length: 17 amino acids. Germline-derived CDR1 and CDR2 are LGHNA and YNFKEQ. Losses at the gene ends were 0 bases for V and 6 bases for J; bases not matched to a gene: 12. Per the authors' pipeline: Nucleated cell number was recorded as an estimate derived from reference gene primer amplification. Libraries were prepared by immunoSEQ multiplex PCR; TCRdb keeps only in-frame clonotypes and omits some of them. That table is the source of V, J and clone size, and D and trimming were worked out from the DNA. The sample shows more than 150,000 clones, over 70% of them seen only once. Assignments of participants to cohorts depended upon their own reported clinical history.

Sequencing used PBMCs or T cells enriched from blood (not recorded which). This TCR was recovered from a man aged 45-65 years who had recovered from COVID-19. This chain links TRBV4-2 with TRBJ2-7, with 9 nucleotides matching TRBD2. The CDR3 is CASSQEATAGGPGEQYF. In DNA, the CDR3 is TGTGCCAGCAGCCAAGAGGCGACTGCGGGAGGGCCCGGCGAGCAGTACTTC.